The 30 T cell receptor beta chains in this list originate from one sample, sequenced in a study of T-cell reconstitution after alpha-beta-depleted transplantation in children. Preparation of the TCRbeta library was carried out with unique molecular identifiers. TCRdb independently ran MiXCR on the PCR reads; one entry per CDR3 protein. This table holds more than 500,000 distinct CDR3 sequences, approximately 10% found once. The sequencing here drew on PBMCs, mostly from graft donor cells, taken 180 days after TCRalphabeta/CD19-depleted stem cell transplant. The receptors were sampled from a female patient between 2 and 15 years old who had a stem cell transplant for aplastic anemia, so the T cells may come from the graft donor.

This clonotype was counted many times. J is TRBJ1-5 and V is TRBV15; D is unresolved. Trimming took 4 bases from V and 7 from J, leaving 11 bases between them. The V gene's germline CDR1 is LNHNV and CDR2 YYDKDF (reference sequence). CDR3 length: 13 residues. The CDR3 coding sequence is TGTGCCACCAGCACCATGGTGTCACAGCCCCAGCATTTT. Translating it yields CATSTMVSQPQHF.

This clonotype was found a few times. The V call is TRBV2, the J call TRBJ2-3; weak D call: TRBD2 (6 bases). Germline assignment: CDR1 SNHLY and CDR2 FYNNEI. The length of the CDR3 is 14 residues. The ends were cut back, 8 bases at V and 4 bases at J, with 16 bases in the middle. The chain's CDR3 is CASGPTGVADTQYF. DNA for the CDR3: TGTGCCAGCGGGCCGACGGGGGTTGCAGATACGCAGTATTTT.

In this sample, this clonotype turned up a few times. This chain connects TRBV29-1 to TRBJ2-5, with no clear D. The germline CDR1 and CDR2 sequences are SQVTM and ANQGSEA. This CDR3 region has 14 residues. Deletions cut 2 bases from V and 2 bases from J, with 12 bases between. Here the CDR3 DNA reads TGCAGCGTTGAATGGTCAGCCCATCAAGAGACCCAGTACTTC. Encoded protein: CSVEWSAHQETQYF.

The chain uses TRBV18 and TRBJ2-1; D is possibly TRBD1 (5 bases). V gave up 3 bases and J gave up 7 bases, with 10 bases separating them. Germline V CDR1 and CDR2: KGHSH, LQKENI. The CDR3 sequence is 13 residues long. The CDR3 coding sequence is TGTGCCAGCTCACCTCACCCAGGGAATGAGCAGTTCTTC. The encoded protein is CASSPHPGNEQFF.

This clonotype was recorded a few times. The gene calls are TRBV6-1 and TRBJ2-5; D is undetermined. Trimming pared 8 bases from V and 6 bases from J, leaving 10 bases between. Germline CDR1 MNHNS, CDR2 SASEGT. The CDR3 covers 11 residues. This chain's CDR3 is CASEETKTQYF. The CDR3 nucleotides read TGTGCCAGCGAGGAGACAAAGACCCAGTACTTC.

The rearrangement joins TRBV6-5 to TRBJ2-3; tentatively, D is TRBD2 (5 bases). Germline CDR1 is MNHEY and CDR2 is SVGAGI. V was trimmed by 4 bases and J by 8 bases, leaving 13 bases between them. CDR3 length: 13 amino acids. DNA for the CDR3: TGTGCCAGCAGTTTCCCCGGACTGGGTACGCAGTATTTT. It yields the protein CASSFPGLGTQYF.

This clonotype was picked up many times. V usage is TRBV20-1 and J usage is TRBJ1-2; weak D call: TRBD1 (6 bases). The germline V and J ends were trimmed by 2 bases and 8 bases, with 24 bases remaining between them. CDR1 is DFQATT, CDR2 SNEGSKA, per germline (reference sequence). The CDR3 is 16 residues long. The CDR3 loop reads CSARSPAFDRRKGYTF. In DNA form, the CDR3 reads TGCAGTGCTAGATCCCCCGCCTTTGACAGGCGAAAAGGCTACACCTTC.

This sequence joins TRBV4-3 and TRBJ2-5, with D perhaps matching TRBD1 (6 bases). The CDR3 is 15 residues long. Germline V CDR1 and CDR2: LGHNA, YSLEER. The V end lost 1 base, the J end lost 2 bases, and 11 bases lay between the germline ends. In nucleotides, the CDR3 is TGCGCCAGCAGCCAAGCACAGGGTAGGCAAGAGACCCAGTACTTC. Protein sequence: CASSQAQGRQETQYF.

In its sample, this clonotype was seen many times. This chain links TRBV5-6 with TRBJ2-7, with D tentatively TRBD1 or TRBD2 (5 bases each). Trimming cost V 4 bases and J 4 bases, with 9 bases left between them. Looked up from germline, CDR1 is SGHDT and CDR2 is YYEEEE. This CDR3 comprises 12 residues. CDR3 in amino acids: CASSRDVYEQYF. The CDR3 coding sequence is TGTGCCAGCAGCCGGGACGTTTACGAGCAGTACTTC.

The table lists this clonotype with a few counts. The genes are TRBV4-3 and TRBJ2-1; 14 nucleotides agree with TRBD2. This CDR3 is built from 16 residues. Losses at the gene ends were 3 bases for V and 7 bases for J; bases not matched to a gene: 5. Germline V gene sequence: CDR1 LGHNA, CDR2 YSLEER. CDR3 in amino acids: CASSHRLAGGENEQFF. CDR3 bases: TGCGCCAGCAGCCACAGACTAGCGGGAGGGGAGAATGAGCAGTTCTTC.

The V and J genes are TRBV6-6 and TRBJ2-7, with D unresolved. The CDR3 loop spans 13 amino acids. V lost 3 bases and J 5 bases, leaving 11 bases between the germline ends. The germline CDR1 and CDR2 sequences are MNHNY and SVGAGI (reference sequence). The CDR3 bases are TGTGCCAGCAGTTATAGGGCCGCTGACGAGCAGTACGTC. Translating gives CASSYRAADEQYV.

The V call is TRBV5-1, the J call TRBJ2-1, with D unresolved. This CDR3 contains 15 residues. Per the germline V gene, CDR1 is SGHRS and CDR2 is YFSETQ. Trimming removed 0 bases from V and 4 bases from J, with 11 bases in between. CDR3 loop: CASSLAESAYNEQFF. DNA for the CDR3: TGCGCCAGCAGCTTGGCCGAGTCCGCGTACAATGAGCAGTTCTTC. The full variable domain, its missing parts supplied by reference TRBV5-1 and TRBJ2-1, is KAGVTQTPRYLIKTRGQQVTLSCSPISGHRSVSWYQQTPGQGLQFLFEYFSETQRNKGNFPGRFSGRQFSNSRSEMNVSTLELGDSALYLCASSLAESAYNEQFFGPGTRLTVL.

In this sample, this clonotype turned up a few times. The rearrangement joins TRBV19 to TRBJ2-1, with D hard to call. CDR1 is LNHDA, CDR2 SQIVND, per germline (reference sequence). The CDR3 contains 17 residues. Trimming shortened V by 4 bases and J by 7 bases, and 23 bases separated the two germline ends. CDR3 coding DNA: TGTGCCAGTAGTACCGCCTTTTGGGCTGAAGGACGGAATGAGCAGTTCTTC. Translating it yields CASSTAFWAEGRNEQFF. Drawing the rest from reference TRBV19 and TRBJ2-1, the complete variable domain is DGGITQSPKYLFRKEGQNVTLSCEQNLNHDAMYWYRQDPGQGLRLIYYSQIVNDFQKGDIAEGYSVSREKKESFPLTVTSAQKNPTAFYLCASSTAFWAEGRNEQFFGPGTRLTVL.

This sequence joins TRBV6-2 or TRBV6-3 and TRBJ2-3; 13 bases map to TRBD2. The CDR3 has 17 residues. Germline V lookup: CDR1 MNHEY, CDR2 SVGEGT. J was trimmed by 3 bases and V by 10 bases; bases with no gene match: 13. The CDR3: CATGLAGASDETDTQYF. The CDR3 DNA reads TGTGCCACTGGACTAGCGGGAGCCTCCGATGAGACAGATACGCAGTATTTT.

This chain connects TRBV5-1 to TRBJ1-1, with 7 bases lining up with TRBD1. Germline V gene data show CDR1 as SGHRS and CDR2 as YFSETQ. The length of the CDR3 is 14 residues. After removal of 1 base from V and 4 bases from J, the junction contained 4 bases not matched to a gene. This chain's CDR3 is CASSLRGRFTEAFF. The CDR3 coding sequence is TGCGCCAGCAGCTTGAGGGGGCGGTTCACTGAAGCTTTCTTT.

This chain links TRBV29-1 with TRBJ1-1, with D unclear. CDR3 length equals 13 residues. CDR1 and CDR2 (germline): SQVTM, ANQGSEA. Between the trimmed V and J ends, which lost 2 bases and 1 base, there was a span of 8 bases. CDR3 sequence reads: CSVESGGNTEAFF. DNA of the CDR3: TGCAGCGTTGAATCAGGAGGGAACACTGAAGCTTTCTTT.

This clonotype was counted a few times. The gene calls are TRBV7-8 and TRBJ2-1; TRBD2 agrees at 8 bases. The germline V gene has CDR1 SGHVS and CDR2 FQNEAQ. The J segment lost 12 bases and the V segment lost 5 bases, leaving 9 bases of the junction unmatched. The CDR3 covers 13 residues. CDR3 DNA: TGTGCCAGCAGCCCTACTAGCGGTTCGCGGCAGTTCTTC. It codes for CASSPTSGSRQFF.

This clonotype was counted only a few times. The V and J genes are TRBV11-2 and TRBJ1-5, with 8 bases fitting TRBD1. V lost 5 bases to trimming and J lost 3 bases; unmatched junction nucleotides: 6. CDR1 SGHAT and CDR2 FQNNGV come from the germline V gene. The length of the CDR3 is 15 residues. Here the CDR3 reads CASSPQGDINQPQHF. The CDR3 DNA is TGTGCCAGCAGCCCACAGGGGGATATCAATCAGCCCCAGCATTTT. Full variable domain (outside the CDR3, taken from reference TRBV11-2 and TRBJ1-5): EAGVAQSPRYKIIEKRQSVAFWCNPISGHATLYWYQQILGQGPKLLIQFQNNGVVDDSQLPKDRFSAERLKGVDSTLKIQPAKLEDSAVYLCASSPQGDINQPQHFGDGTRLSIL.

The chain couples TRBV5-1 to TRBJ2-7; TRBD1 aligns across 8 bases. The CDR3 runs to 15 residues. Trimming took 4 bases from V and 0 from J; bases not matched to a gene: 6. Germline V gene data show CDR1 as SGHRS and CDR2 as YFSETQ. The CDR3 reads CASSDRGQSSYEQYV. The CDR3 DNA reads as TGCGCCAGCAGCGACAGGGGTCAGAGCTCCTACGAGCAGTACGTC.

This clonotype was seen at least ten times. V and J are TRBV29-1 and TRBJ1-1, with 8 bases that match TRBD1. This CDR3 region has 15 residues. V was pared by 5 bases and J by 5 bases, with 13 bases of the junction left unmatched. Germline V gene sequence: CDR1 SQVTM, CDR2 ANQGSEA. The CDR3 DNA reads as TGCAGCGTTCAAAAATACACAGGGGGAGGAACTGAAGCTTTCTTT. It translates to CSVQKYTGGGTEAFF.

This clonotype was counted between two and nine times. The CDR3 nucleotides read TGTGCCAGCAGTTTGAGGGCTGGGAATGAAAAACTGTTTTTT. Protein sequence: CASSLRAGNEKLFF. The chain links TRBV12-3 or TRBV12-4 to TRBJ1-4; no definite D call. This CDR3 spans 14 amino acids. The V gene lost 3 bases and the J gene lost 5 bases, with 10 bases spanning the gap.

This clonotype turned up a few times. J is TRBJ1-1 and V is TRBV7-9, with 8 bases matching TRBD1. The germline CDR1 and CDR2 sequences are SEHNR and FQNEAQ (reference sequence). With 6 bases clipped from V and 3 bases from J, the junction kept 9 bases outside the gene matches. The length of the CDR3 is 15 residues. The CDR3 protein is CASSLGQGADTEAFF. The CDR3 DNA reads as TGTGCCAGCAGTCTCGGGCAGGGGGCTGACACTGAAGCTTTCTTT. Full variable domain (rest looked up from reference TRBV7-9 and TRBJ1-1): DTGVSQNPRHKITKRGQNVTFRCDPISEHNRLYWYRQTLGQGPEFLTYFQNEAQLEKSRLLSDRFSAERPKGSFSTLEIQRTEQGDSAMYLCASSLGQGADTEAFFGQGTRLTVV.

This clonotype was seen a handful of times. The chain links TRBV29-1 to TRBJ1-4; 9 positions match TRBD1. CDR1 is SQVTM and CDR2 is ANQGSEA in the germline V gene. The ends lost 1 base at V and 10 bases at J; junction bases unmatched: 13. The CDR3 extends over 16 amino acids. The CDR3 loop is CSVEVGLRTGEGKLFF. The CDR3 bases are TGCAGCGTTGAAGTCGGGTTGCGGACAGGGGAGGGAAAACTGTTTTTT. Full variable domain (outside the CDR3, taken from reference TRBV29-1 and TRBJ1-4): SAVISQKPSRDICQRGTSLTIQCQVDSQVTMMFWYRQQPGQSLTLIATANQGSEATYESGFVIDKFPISRPNLTFSTLTVSNMSPEDSSIYLCSVEVGLRTGEGKLFFGSGTQLSVL.

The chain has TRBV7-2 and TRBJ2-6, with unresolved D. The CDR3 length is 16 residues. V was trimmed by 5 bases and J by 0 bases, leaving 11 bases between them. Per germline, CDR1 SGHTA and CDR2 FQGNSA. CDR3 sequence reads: CASSGDGLSGANVLTF. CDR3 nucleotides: TGTGCCAGCAGCGGCGACGGCCTCTCTGGGGCCAACGTCCTGACTTTC.

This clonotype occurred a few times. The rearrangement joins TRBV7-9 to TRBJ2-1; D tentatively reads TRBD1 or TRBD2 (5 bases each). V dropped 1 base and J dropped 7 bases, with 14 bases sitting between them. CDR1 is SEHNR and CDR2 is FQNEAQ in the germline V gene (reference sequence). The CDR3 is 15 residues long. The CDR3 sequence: CASSLVSARGNEQFF. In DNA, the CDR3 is TGTGCCAGCAGCTTAGTTAGCGCGAGGGGAAATGAGCAGTTCTTC.

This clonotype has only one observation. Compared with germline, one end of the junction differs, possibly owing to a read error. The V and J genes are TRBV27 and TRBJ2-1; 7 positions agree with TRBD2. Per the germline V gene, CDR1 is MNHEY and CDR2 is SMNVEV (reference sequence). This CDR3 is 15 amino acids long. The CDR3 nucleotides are TGTGCCAGCAGTTTACCGGGAGGACAATACAATGACCAGTTCTTC. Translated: CASSLPGGQYNDQFF.

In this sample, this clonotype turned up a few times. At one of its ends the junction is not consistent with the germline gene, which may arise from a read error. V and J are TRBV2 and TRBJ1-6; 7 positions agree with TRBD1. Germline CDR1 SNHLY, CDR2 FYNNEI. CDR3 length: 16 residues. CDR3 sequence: CASSEAGTASNSPLHF. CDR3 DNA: TGTGCCAGCAGCGAAGCTGGGACAGCTAGTAATTCACCCCTCCACTTT.

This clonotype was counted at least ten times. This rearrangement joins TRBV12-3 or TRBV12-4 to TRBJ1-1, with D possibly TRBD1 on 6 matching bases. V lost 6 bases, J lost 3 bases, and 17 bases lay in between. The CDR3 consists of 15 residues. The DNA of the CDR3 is TGTGCCAGCAGGCTGAAATGGACAGCCCACACTGAAGCTTTCTTT. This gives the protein CASRLKWTAHTEAFF.

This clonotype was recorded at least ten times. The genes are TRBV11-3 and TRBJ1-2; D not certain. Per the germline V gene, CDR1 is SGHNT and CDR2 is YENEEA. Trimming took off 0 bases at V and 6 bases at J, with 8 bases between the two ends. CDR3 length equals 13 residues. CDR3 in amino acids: CASSLDHADGYTF. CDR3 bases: TGTGCCAGCAGCTTAGATCACGCGGATGGCTACACCTTC.

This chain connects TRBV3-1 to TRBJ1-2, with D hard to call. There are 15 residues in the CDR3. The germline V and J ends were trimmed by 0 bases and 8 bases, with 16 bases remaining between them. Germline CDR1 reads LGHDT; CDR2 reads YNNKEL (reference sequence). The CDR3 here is CASSQDGSAYRGYTF. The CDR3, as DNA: TGTGCCAGCAGCCAAGATGGCAGTGCCTACCGGGGCTACACCTTC.